This record looks at one T cell receptor beta chain sequence and its context. V lost 0 bases, J lost 4 bases, and 15 bases lay in between. CDR1 is GTSNPN and CDR2 is SVGIG in the germline V gene (reference sequence). The length of the CDR3 is 15 residues. Repertoires were generated with immunoSEQ multiplex PCR, while TCRdb's copy carries only in-frame clones and drops some. This table has 50,000 to 80,000 clones, nearly 98% appearing once. The sample originates from a study of Tregs in tolerant kidney transplant recipients. Unstimulated Tregs (CD4+CD25+CD127-) and CD4+CD25- non-Tregs were sorted from PBMCs.

The specimen was Tregs from blood, collected before the transplant. The chain joins TRBV30 to TRBJ1-2; tentatively, D is TRBD1 (6 bases). The TCR was taken from a human donor who received a combined kidney and bone marrow transplant. CDR3: CAWSVLVRGSYGYTF. In DNA form, the CDR3 reads TGTGCCTGGAGTGTACTAGTCAGGGGCAGCTATGGCTACACCTTC.